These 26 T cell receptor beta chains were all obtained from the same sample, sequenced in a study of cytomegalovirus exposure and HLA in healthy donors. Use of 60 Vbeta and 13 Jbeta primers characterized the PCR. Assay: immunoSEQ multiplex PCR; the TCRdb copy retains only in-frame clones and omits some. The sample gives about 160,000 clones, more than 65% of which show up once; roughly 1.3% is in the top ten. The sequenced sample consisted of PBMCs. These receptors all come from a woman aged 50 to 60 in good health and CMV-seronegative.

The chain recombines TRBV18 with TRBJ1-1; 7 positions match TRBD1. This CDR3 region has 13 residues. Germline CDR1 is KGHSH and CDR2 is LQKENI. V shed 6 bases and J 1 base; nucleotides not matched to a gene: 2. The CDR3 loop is CASSGQPNTEAFF. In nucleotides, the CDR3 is TGTGCCAGCTCGGGACAGCCGAACACTGAAGCTTTCTTT.

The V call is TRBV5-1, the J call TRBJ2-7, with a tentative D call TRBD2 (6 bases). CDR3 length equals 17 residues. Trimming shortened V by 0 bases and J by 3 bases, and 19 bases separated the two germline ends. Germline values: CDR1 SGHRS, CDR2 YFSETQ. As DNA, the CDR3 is TGCGCCAGCAGCTTGGAGGCTAGCGAGGGCCCCGGCTACGAGCAGTACTTC. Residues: CASSLEASEGPGYEQYF.

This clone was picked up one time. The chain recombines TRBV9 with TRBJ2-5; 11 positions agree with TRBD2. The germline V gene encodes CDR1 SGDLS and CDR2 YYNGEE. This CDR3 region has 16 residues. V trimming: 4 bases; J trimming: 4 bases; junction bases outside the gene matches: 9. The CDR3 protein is CASSPKRGLAGETQYF. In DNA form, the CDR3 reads TGTGCCAGCAGCCCGAAGAGAGGACTAGCGGGAGAGACCCAGTACTTC. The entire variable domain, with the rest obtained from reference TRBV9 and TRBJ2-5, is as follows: DSGVTQTPKHLITATGQRVTLRCSPRSGDLSVYWYQQSLDQGLQFLIQYYNGEERAKGNILERFSAQQFPDLHSELNLSSLELGDSALYFCASSPKRGLAGETQYFGPGTRLLVL.

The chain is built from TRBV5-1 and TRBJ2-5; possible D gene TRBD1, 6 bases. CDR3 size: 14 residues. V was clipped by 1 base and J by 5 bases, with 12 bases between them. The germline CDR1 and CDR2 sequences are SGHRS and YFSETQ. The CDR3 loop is CASSLQQGEETQYF. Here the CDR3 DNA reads TGCGCCAGCAGCTTGCAACAGGGAGAGGAGACCCAGTACTTC.

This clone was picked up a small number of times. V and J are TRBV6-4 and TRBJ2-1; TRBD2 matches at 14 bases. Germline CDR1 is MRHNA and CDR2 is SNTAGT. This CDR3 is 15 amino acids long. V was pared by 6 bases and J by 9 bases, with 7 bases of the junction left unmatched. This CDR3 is CASSAGTSGSGEQFF. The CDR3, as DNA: TGTGCCAGCAGCGCCGGGACTAGCGGGAGCGGTGAGCAGTTCTTC.

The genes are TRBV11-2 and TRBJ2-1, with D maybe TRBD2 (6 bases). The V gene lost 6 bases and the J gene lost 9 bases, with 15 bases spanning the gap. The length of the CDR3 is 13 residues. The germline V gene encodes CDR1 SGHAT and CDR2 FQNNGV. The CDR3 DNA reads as TGTGCCAGCAGGGTAAGACTAGAGGCTGAGCAGTTCTTC. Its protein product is CASRVRLEAEQFF. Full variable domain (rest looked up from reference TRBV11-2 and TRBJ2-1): EAGVAQSPRYKIIEKRQSVAFWCNPISGHATLYWYQQILGQGPKLLIQFQNNGVVDDSQLPKDRFSAERLKGVDSTLKIQPAKLEDSAVYLCASRVRLEAEQFFGPGTRLTVL.

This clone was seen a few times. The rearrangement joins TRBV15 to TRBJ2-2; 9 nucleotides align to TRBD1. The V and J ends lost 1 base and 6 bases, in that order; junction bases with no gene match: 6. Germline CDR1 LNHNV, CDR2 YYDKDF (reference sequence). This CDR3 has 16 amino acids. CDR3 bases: TGTGCCACCAGCAGAGGAGGGACAGGGTGGGCCGGGGAGCTGTTTTTT. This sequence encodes CATSRGGTGWAGELFF.

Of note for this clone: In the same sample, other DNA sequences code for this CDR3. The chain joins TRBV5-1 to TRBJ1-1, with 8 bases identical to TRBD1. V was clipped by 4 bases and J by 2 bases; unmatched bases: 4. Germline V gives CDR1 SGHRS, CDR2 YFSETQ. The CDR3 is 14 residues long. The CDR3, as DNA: TGCGCCAGCAGCCCCGGACAGGGTAACACTGAAGCTTTCTTT. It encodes CASSPGQGNTEAFF.

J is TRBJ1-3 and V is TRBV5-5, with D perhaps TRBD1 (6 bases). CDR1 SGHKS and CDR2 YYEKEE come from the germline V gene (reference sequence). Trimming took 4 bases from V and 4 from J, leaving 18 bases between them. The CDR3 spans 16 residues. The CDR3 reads CASSVYREAAGNTIYF. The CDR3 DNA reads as TGTGCCAGCAGCGTTTACAGGGAAGCGGCCGGAAACACCATATATTTT.

CDR3 region: CASSRRLAGGPDTQYF. Written as DNA, the CDR3 is TGCGCCAGCAGCCGCCGACTAGCGGGGGGTCCAGATACGCAGTATTTT. This chain links TRBV4-3 with TRBJ2-3; 13 bases align to TRBD2. The V gene's germline CDR1 is LGHNA and CDR2 YSLEER. V gave up 4 bases and J gave up 4 bases; unmatched junction bases: 5. The CDR3 length is 16 residues.

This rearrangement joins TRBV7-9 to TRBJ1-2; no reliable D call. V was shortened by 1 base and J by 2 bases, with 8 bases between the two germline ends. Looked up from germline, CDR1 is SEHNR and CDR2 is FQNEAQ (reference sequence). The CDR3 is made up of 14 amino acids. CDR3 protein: CASSLGPGNYGYTF. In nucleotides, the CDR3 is TGTGCCAGCAGCTTAGGGCCGGGGAACTATGGCTACACCTTC.

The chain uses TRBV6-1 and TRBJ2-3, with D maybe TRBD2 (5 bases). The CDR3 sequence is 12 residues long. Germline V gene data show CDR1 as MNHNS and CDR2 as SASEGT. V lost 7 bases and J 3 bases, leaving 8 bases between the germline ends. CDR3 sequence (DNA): TGTGCCAGCAAGGGCGGGACAGATACGCAGTATTTT. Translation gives CASKGGTDTQYF.

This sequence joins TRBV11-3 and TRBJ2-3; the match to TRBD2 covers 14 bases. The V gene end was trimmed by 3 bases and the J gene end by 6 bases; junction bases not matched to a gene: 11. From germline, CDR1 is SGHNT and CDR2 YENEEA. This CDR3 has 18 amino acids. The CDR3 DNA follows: TGTGCCAGCAGCTTGGGGACTAGCGGGGGCCTCAGTGTGGATACGCAGTATTTT. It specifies CASSLGTSGGLSVDTQYF.

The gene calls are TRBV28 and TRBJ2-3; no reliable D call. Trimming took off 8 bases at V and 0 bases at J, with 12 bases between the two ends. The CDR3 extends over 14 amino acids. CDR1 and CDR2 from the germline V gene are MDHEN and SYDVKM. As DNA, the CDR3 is TGTGCCAGCCGAACAGTTGGAAGCACAGATACGCAGTATTTT. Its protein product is CASRTVGSTDTQYF.

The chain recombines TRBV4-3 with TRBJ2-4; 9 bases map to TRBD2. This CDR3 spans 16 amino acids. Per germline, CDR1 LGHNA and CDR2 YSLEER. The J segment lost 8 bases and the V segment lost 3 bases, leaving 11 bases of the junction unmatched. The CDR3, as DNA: TGCGCCAGCAGCCAGACTAGCGGTCTGGGGGTAGACATTCAGTACTTC. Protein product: CASSQTSGLGVDIQYF.

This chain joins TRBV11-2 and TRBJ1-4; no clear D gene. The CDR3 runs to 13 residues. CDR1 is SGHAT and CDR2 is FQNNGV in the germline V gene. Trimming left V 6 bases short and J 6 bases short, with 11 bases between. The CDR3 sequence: CASRRQGDEKLFF. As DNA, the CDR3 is TGTGCCAGCAGAAGGCAAGGAGATGAAAAACTGTTTTTT.

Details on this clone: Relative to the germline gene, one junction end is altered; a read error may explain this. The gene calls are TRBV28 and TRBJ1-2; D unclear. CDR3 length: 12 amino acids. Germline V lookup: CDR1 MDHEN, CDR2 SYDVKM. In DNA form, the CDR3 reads TGTGCCGGCAGTGCTGGAGCCTATGGCTACACCTTC. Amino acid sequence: CAGSAGAYGYTF.

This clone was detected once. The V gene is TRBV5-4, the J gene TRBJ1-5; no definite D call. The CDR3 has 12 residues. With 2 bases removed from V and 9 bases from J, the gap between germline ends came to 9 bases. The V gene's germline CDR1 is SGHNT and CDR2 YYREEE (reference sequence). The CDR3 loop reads CASSFETGPQHF. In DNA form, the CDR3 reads TGTGCCAGCAGCTTCGAAACGGGGCCCCAGCATTTT.

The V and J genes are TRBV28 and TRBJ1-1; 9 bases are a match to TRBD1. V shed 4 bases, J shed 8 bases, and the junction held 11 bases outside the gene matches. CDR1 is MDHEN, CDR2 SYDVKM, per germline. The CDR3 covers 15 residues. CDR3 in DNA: TGTGCCAGCAGTTCCCCGGGACAGGGCACTATCGAAGCTTTCTTT. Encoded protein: CASSSPGQGTIEAFF.

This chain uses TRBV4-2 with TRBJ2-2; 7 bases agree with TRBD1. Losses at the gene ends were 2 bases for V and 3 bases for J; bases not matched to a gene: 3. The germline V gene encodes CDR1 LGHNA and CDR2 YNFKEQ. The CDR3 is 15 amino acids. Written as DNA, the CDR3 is TGTGCCAGCAGCCAAACAGGGGAATACACCGGGGAGCTGTTTTTT. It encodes CASSQTGEYTGELFF.

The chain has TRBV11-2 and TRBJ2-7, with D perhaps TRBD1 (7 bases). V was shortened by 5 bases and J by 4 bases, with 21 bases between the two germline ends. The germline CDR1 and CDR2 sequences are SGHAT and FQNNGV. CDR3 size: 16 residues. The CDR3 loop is CASSPKGGGEVYEQYF. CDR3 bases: TGTGCCAGCAGCCCCAAAGGGGGCGGGGAGGTTTACGAGCAGTACTTC.

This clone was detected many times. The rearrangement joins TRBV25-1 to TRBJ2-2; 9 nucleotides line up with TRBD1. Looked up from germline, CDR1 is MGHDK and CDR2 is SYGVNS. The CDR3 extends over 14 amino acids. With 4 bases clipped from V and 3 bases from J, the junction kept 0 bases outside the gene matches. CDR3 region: CASSGTGDTGELFF. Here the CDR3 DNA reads TGTGCCAGCAGTGGGACAGGGGACACCGGGGAGCTGTTTTTT.

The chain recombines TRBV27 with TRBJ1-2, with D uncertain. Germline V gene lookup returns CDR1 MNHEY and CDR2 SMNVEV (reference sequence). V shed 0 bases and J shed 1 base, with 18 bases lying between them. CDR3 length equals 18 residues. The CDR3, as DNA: TGTGCCAGCAGTTTATCGAAGCAGGCGATTGTGGATAACTATGGCTACACCTTC. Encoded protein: CASSLSKQAIVDNYGYTF.

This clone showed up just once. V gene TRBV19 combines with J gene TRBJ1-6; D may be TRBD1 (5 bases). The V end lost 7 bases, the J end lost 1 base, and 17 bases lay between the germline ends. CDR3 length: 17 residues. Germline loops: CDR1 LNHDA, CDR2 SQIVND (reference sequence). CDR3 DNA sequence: TGTGCCAGTACCCCCGTGGGGGGAGGTTCCTATAATTCACCCCTCCACTTT. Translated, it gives CASTPVGGGSYNSPLHF. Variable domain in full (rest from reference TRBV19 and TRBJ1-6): DGGITQSPKYLFRKEGQNVTLSCEQNLNHDAMYWYRQDPGQGLRLIYYSQIVNDFQKGDIAEGYSVSREKKESFPLTVTSAQKNPTAFYLCASTPVGGGSYNSPLHFGNGTRLTVT.

CDR3 coding DNA: TGTGCCAGCAGGCCGCGGAGGGGCGGTAGTGAAAAACTGTTTTTT. This codes for CASRPRRGGSEKLFF. The chain recombines TRBV5-6 with TRBJ1-4; D might be TRBD1 (5 bases). CDR1 is SGHDT and CDR2 is YYEEEE in the germline V gene. This CDR3 contains 15 residues. V lost 5 bases to trimming and J lost 7 bases, with 18 bases between them.

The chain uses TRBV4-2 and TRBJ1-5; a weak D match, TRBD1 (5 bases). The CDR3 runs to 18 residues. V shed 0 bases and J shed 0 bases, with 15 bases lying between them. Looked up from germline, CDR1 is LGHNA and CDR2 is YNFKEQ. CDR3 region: CASSQDRLAGPSNQPQHF. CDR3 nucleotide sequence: TGTGCCAGCAGCCAAGATCGTTTAGCAGGGCCTAGCAATCAGCCCCAGCATTTT.